These T cell receptor beta chains were read from a single sample in a study of T cell repertoires in cytomegalovirus infection. TCRdb recomputed calls from the reads with MiXCR, one row per CDR3 protein. The table includes 150,000 to 200,000 distinct CDR3 sequences, approximately 15% detected once. The material sequenced was PBMCs. These receptors were collected from a human donor in good health (CMV status not recorded). Some clones in this sample may be carry-over from other donors' samples. The CDR3 runs from the conserved cysteine through the conserved F or W.

V,J,CDR3
TRBV7-9,TRBJ2-2,CASSSLGQGRTGELFF
TRBV7-8,TRBJ2-6,CASTHGQPGANVLTF
TRBV7-2,TRBJ2-1,CASSLARASYNEQFF
TRBV2,TRBJ2-1,CASSEARGISYNEQFF
TRBV5-1,TRBJ2-4,CASSQDRAVAKNIQYF
TRBV6-6,TRBJ2-5,CASKWDSEETQYF
TRBV7-6,TRBJ2-2,CASSPYDRPGAGELFF
TRBV29-1,TRBJ2-1,CSVISGRGNEQFF
TRBV7-3,TRBJ1-1,CASSSGTDTEAFF
TRBV6-5,TRBJ1-5,CASSYGQAGQPQHF
TRBV18,TRBJ1-5,CASSKAGSFVPQHF
TRBV7-9,TRBJ1-1,CASEQQGDEAFF
TRBV6-1,TRBJ1-2,CASDRKNYGYTF
TRBV5-4,TRBJ1-3,CASSLRQGADTIYF
TRBV5-6,TRBJ2-7,CASSLGIAGGYEQYF
TRBV7-3,TRBJ1-1,CASSPHPDRGNTEAFF
TRBV7-2,TRBJ2-5,CASSQQTGQETQYF
TRBV5-6,TRBJ1-6,CASSLLRDSPLHF
TRBV19,TRBJ2-7,CAAGQYEQYF
TRBV4-3,TRBJ2-3,CASSLISGDTQYF
TRBV12-3/TRBV12-4,TRBJ1-4,CASSLGTTEEKLFF
TRBV29-1,TRBJ1-1,CSVEDPPGRMNTEAFF
TRBV28,TRBJ1-2,CASYPSGGRHGYTF